This T cell receptor beta chain was found in a study of technical replicates of blood from several donors (dated by TCRdb to the late 2010s). The junction shows trimming of 2 bases on V and 10 bases on J, plus 12 bases between the germline ends. CDR1 and CDR2 are read off the germline V gene as SGHDN and FVKESK. Including cysteine and phenylalanine, the CDR3 has 13 amino acids. Of the read, only the CDR3 DNA is kept; its 39 bases are in frame from base 1. The library was generated by the immunoSEQ multiplex PCR assay. Not all clones reach the TCRdb copy of this immuneACCESS table, which keeps in-frame sequences only. Checked studies attribute under half of the gap to unresolved V genes and leave the rest unexplained. In all, the sample holds fewer than 90,000 clones, and over 90% of those were seen once. The ten largest clones add up to about 0.23% of the sample. Points on this clone: Its antigen is currently not known. No base quality information exists; no much larger clone differs at one position.

Sequencing was performed on T cells isolated from PBMCs. This sequence originates from a human donor in good health. The sequence links TRBV14 to TRBJ2-1; the D gene remains uncertain. The CDR3 corresponds to CASSQPRPGEQFF. The DNA sequence follows: TGTGCCAGCAGCCAACCTCGTCCAGGAGAGCAGTTCTTC.